A selection of T cell receptor beta chains follows, all from one sample in a study of shared clonotypes between healthy human individuals. Sequencing was performed with immunoSEQ multiplex PCR; in TCRdb, only in-frame clones are kept and a portion is missing. The top ten clones hold around 0.37% of a sample with 2 million to 3 million clones, approximately 93% of them seen once. Sequenced sample: naive CD4+ T cells from PBMCs. These receptor sequences come from a man younger than 35 in good health. Some clones in this sample may be carry-over from other donors' samples. Each CDR3 is given with its conserved first and last residue. D genes are given only for firm matches. Clone size is shown for a subset of rows, as once, few, many or a class of expanded clone.

D gene | J gene | V gene | clone size | CDR3 DNA | CDR3 protein
- | TRBJ2-5 | TRBV7-8 | - | TGTGCCAGCAGCTTATGGGCAGAGACCCAGTACTTC | CASSLWAETQYF
- | TRBJ1-3 | TRBV2 | once | TGTGCCAGCAGGGGATGGGGTAGCGACACCATATATTTT | CASRGWGSDTIYF
TRBD1 | TRBJ1-2 | TRBV5-1 | - | TGCGCCAGCAGCTCGTGGGACAGGGGGAACTATGGCTACACCTTC | CASSSWDRGNYGYTF
TRBD1 | TRBJ2-5 | TRBV9 | - | TGTGCCAGCAGCCCCCTAGGGGGCACGGAGACCCAGTACTTC | CASSPLGGTETQYF
TRBD2 | TRBJ2-5 | TRBV4-1 | - | TGCGCCAGCAGCCAAGCTACTAGCGGGAGGGGGGGAAAGACCCAGTACTTC | CASSQATSGRGGKTQYF
- | TRBJ1-1 | TRBV19 | - | TGTGCCAGTAGCCGGACCGGGACGGCGAACACTGAAGCTTTCTTT | CASSRTGTANTEAFF
TRBD2 | TRBJ2-1 | TRBV7-2 | - | TGTGCCAGCAGCTTAGCGGGAGGGCCGCGGGGCAGCTCCTACAATGAGCAGTTCTTC | CASSLAGGPRGSSYNEQFF
- | TRBJ2-7 | TRBV15 | once | TGTGCCACCAGCAGAGATTACCAAGCCCCCTACGAGCAGTACTTC | CATSRDYQAPYEQYF
- | TRBJ1-1 | TRBV6-5 | - | TGTGCCAGCAGGTACCGAGGGGCTGAAGCTTTCTTT | CASRYRGAEAFF
TRBD2 | TRBJ2-1 | TRBV29-1 | - | TGCAGCCTGAAGGGGACTAGCGGTTACAATGAGCAGTTCTTC | CSLKGTSGYNEQFF
TRBD1 | TRBJ2-5 | TRBV7-2 | - | TGTGCCAGCAGCCCCTTCTCAGGGGGCGCCTGGGAGACCCAGTACTTC | CASSPFSGGAWETQYF
TRBD1 | TRBJ2-7 | TRBV28 | once | TGTGCCAGCAGTTTAACCGCGGGACAGGAGATTTACGAGCAGTACTTC | CASSLTAGQEIYEQYF
TRBD1 | TRBJ1-2 | TRBV5-4 | once | TGTGCCAGCAGCTTGGGAGACCCGGACAGGGGGGATCGCACCTTC | CASSLGDPDRGDRTF
TRBD1 | TRBJ2-2 | TRBV5-1 | - | TGCGCCAGCAAGGACAGGGGGCCGAACACCGGGGAGCTGTTTTTT | CASKDRGPNTGELFF
- | TRBJ2-7 | TRBV28 | - | TGTGCCAGCAGCTGGACGGTAGGCGAGCAGTACTTC | CASSWTVGEQYF
TRBD2 | TRBJ2-7 | TRBV5-5 | - | TGTGCCAGCAGCTCGACTAGCGGGAGCTCCTACGAGCAGTACTTC | CASSSTSGSSYEQYF
- | TRBJ2-5 | TRBV7-8 | - | TGTGCCAGCAGCGAGGGGGGGGAGACCCAGTACTTC | CASSEGGETQYF
- | TRBJ1-5 | TRBV18 | - | TGTGCCAGCTCACCTGTAGGAGGGGATAGCAATCAGCCCCAGCATTTT | CASSPVGGDSNQPQHF
- | TRBJ1-2 | TRBV5-6 | - | TGTGCCAGCAGCTCCCCCCGGGGCCTCTATGGCTACACCTTC | CASSSPRGLYGYTF
TRBD2 | TRBJ2-7 | TRBV11-2 | - | TGTGCCAGCAGCCAAGGACTAGCGGTCGTCTACGAGCAGTACTTC | CASSQGLAVVYEQYF
- | TRBJ1-5 | TRBV28 | - | TGTGCCAGCCAGGCGGGGGGCGTTGGTAATCAGCCCCAGCATTTT | CASQAGGVGNQPQHF
TRBD1 | TRBJ1-2 | TRBV27 | - | TGTGCCAGCAGTCCACAGGGGAACTATGGCTACACCTTC | CASSPQGNYGYTF
TRBD1 | TRBJ2-7 | TRBV6-6 | - | TGTGCCAGCACCCTACAGGGGGGCCTCTACGAGCAGTACTTC | CASTLQGGLYEQYF
TRBD2 | TRBJ2-1 | TRBV7-8 | - | TGTGCCAGCAGCTTAGGACTAGCGTACAATGAGCAGTTCTTC | CASSLGLAYNEQFF
- | TRBJ1-1 | TRBV28 | - | TGTGCCGGCAGTTCCACAAGACGAAACACTGAAGCTTTCTTT | CAGSSTRRNTEAFF
TRBD2 | TRBJ2-1 | TRBV10-2 | - | TGCGCCAGCGCCCGGGACTACATCTACAATGAGCAGTTCTTC | CASARDYIYNEQFF
TRBD1 | TRBJ1-1 | TRBV19 | once | TGTGCCAGTAGTATAGATCCCGACGGGGCAGGGGGCGGAACTGAAGCTTTCTTT | CASSIDPDGAGGGTEAFF
- | TRBJ1-1 | TRBV28 | - | TGTGCCAGCAGGACGGGGAGGTATTCATCCCTATCCCCAGCTTTCTTT | CASRTGRYSSLSPAFF
- | TRBJ2-1 | TRBV18 | - | TGTGCCAGCTCACCCCCCGGTGGAAGCGGAAGCTCCTACAATGAGCAGTTCTTC | CASSPPGGSGSSYNEQFF
TRBD1 | TRBJ2-4 | TRBV7-9 | - | TGTGCCAGCAGCCGGGACAGGGCCAAAAACATTCAGTACTTC | CASSRDRAKNIQYF
- | TRBJ2-3 | TRBV5-1 | - | TGCGCCAGCAGCTTGGACGGACAAACTAGCACAGATACGCAGTATTTT | CASSLDGQTSTDTQYF
- | TRBJ1-2 | TRBV7-3 | - | TGTGCCAGCAGCTTAGAATACGCCTATGGCTACACCTTC | CASSLEYAYGYTF
- | TRBJ1-3 | TRBV15 | - | TGTGCCACCAGCAGAGGGGTCAGCACTGGAAACACCATATATTTT | CATSRGVSTGNTIYF
- | TRBJ1-6 | TRBV5-6 | - | TGTGCCAGCAGCTACCGTTCTCCCAACATGTCACCCCTCCACTTT | CASSYRSPNMSPLHF
- | TRBJ1-5 | TRBV2 | - | TGTGCCAGCAGTGACACGACAGCGAGAATGCAGCCCCAGCATTTT | CASSDTTARMQPQHF
- | TRBJ1-2 | TRBV2 | - | TGTGCCAGCAGTGAAGAGTTAGGGGCTGGCTACACCTTC | CASSEELGAGYTF
TRBD1 | TRBJ1-4 | TRBV7-6 | - | TGTGCCAGCAGCTTAGTTGCAGGGGGCGAAAAACTGTTTTTT | CASSLVAGGEKLFF
TRBD2 | TRBJ2-1 | TRBV4-1 | - | TGCGCCAGCAGCATTATGGGACTATCCTCCAATGAGCAGTTCTTC | CASSIMGLSSNEQFF
- | TRBJ2-7 | TRBV28 | - | TGTGCCAGCAGCTCATCGACGGCCCAGTACTTC | CASSSSTAQYF
TRBD1 | TRBJ1-1 | TRBV28 | - | TGTGCCAGCAGGAACAGGGGAATCGGAAACACTGAAGCTTTCTTT | CASRNRGIGNTEAFF
- | TRBJ1-5 | TRBV5-6 | once | TGTGCCAGCAGCCCCGGGACAATAGGTCAGCCCCAGCATTTT | CASSPGTIGQPQHF
- | TRBJ2-7 | TRBV15 | - | TGTGCCACCAGCCGCACCGGGCGGCGTGCCTTCTACGAGCAGTACTTC | CATSRTGRRAFYEQYF
- | TRBJ2-5 | TRBV28 | few | TGTGCCAGCAGTTTAGGGCAGCAAGAGACCCAGTACTTC | CASSLGQQETQYF
TRBD2 | TRBJ2-3 | TRBV5-4 | - | TGTGCCAGCAGCAGACGACTAGCGGACCATACGCAGTATTTT | CASSRRLADHTQYF
- | TRBJ1-1 | TRBV11-2 | - | TGTGTCGGGCGGTTAGGGATGAACACTGAAGCTTTCTTT | CVGRLGMNTEAFF
- | TRBJ1-2 | TRBV6-1 | - | TGTGCCAGCATCCCTAATTCTAACTATGGCTACACCTTC | CASIPNSNYGYTF
TRBD2 | TRBJ2-5 | TRBV28 | - | TGTGCCAGCTCGCCTACACGAGGGACTAGCGGGGAAGAGACCCAGTACTTC | CASSPTRGTSGEETQYF
TRBD2 | TRBJ2-1 | TRBV5-4 | - | TGTGCCAGCAGGAAACTAGCGGGTACTTACAATGAGCAGTTCTTC | CASRKLAGTYNEQFF